This is a list of T cell receptor beta chains from one sample in a study of blood T cell repertoires in COVID-19. The repertoire was sequenced with immunoSEQ multiplex PCR; TCRdb's copy has only in-frame clones and lacks some. The table shows about 320,000 clones, with more than 75% occurring only once. Sequenced sample: peripheral blood. The receptors were gathered from a woman in her 50s with acute or convalescent COVID-19. Both conserved end residues are part of each CDR3. The D gene is left open where the match is weak. Clone size appears in some rows only: once, few, many, or a class for an expanded clone.

NA,TRBJ2-7,NA,TRBV5-4,TGTGCCAGCAGCCCCAGAGGGACCTACGAGCAGTACTTC,CASSPRGTYEQYF
NA,TRBJ2-1,NA,TRBV9,TGTGCCAGCAGCAAAGACTCGTACAATGAGCAGTTCTTC,CASSKDSYNEQFF
NA,TRBJ2-3,TRBD2,TRBV20-1,TGCAGTGCTAGTTCCGTCCTAGCGGCGATTAGCACAGATACGCAGTATTTT,CSASSVLAAISTDTQYF
NA,TRBJ1-4,TRBD1,TRBV5-4,TGTGCCAGCAGCTCCAGGGGGGAAAAACTGTTTTTT,CASSSRGEKLFF
NA,TRBJ2-3,NA,TRBV11-1,TGTGCCAGCAGGATGACAGGAGACACAGATACGCAGTATTTT,CASRMTGDTDTQYF
NA,TRBJ1-4,TRBD1,TRBV7-6,TGTGCCAGCAGCCCGCAGACAGGGGAGAATGAAAAACTGTTTTTT,CASSPQTGENEKLFF
NA,TRBJ2-2,NA,TRBV5-1,TGCGCCAGCAGCAGAGACAGCGCGAACACCGGGGAGCTGTTTTTT,CASSRDSANTGELFF
NA,TRBJ2-1,NA,TRBV7-3,TGTGCCAGCAGCAAAACTCGGGGGAATGAGCAGTTCTTC,CASSKTRGNEQFF
NA,TRBJ1-2,NA,TRBV14,TGTGCCAGCAGCCAAGGTCGGGGGAGTTTTAACTATGGCTACACCTTC,CASSQGRGSFNYGYTF
NA,TRBJ2-3,NA,TRBV6-5,TGTGCCAGCAGTTACTCCATGACTAGTCGGGATACGCAGTATTTT,CASSYSMTSRDTQYF
NA,TRBJ1-3,NA,TRBV30,TGTGCCTGGAGCACGGGGTCTGGAAACACCATATATTTT,CAWSTGSGNTIYF
NA,TRBJ1-1,NA,TRBV7-2,TGTGCCAGCAGCCCTACGCCGGGACATAGGAACACTGAAGCTTTCTTT,CASSPTPGHRNTEAFF
NA,TRBJ2-7,TRBD2,TRBV6-1,TGTGCCAGCAGTGAAGACTTCACTAGCGGGAGGTTCCCCTACGAGCAGTACTTC,CASSEDFTSGRFPYEQYF
few,TRBJ2-7,TRBD1,TRBV30,TGTGCCTGGACCCAAGGGACAGGCGTCTACGAGCAGTACTTC,CAWTQGTGVYEQYF
NA,TRBJ2-5,TRBD1,TRBV9,TGTGCCAGCAGCGTAGGGAACAGGGGGGAAGAGACCCAGTACTTC,CASSVGNRGEETQYF
once,TRBJ2-1,NA,TRBV21-1,TGTGCCAGCAGCAAAGCACAGGGGACTAGCGGGAGGCCCCCCAATGAGCAGTTCTTC,CASSKAQGTSGRPPNEQFF
NA,TRBJ1-2,NA,TRBV28,TGTGCCAGCGCGCGGGTGAGGTATGGCTACACCTTC,CASARVRYGYTF
NA,TRBJ2-7,TRBD2,TRBV27,TGTGCCACCTTACCTACTCTAGCGGGAGGCTTATACGAGCAGTACTTC,CATLPTLAGGLYEQYF
NA,TRBJ2-7,TRBD2,TRBV27,TGTGCCAGCAGTTTATCGGTTAGCGGGAGATACGAGCAGTACTTC,CASSLSVSGRYEQYF
NA,TRBJ2-7,NA,TRBV30,TGTGCCTGGATGGCAGGTGCCTACGAGCAGTACTTC,CAWMAGAYEQYF
NA,TRBJ2-3,NA,TRBV12-2,TGTGCAAGTCGCTTAGGACTGGTCTCTCTGGGCGGGAACCCTAGCACAGATACGCAGTATTTT,CASRLGLVSLGGNPSTDTQYF
NA,TRBJ1-6,TRBD1,TRBV28,TGTGCCACCGCAACAGGGGGCTCCTATAATTCACCCCTCCACTTT,CATATGGSYNSPLHF
few,TRBJ1-1,TRBD1,TRBV23-1,TGCGCCGGGAGGACAGGCGAGAGGGATACTGAAGCTTTCTTT,CAGRTGERDTEAFF
few,TRBJ1-5,NA,TRBV5-1,TGCGCCAGCAGCTTGGGACAGGAGAATCAGCCCCAGCATTTT,CASSLGQENQPQHF
NA,TRBJ1-1,NA,TRBV5-1,TGCGCCAGCAGCTTCCGGTCAGGGGCAGACACTGAAGCTTTCTTT,CASSFRSGADTEAFF
NA,TRBJ1-1,TRBD1,TRBV6-5,TGTGCCAGCAGTCGCGACAGGGGGCCAGGTGAAGCTTTCTTT,CASSRDRGPGEAFF
NA,TRBJ1-2,TRBD1,TRBV28,TGTGCCAGCAGTTTAAGTTCAGGGACAGGGGTTAGGGGCTACACCTTC,CASSLSSGTGVRGYTF
NA,TRBJ2-7,TRBD2,TRBV18,TGTGCCAGCTCACCAGGCGCGGGAGACCCCTACGAGCAGTACTTC,CASSPGAGDPYEQYF
NA,TRBJ1-1,TRBD1,TRBV18,TGTGCCAGCTCACCGAACAGACAGGGCGGGTCGACTGAAGCTTTCTTT,CASSPNRQGGSTEAFF
NA,TRBJ2-6,NA,TRBV15,TGTGCCACCAGTCTACCGCGCTCTGGGGCCAACGTCCTGACTTTC,CATSLPRSGANVLTF
NA,TRBJ2-3,NA,TRBV5-1,TGCGCCAGCAGCTTGGGACTAGTCGCCACAGATACGCAGTATTTT,CASSLGLVATDTQYF
NA,TRBJ2-2,NA,TRBV10-3,TGTGCCATGGGACGGACAGCGGATGCTGGGGACACCGGGGAGCTGTTTTTT,CAMGRTADAGDTGELFF
few,TRBJ2-1,NA,TRBV3-1/TRBV3-2,TGTGCCAGCAGCCAAGCCCTGGGAGGCTACAATGAGCAGTTCTTC,CASSQALGGYNEQFF
NA,TRBJ1-4,TRBD1,TRBV5-4,TGTGCCAGCAGCTTTACAGGGGGCGGTGAAAAACTGTTTTTT,CASSFTGGGEKLFF
NA,TRBJ2-6,TRBD2,TRBV4-2,TGTGCCAGCAGCCAAGATTCGAGCGGGGCTGGGGCCAACGTCCTGACTTTC,CASSQDSSGAGANVLTF
NA,TRBJ2-7,TRBD2,TRBV5-1,TGCGCCAGCAGCTTGGTACTAGCGGGGACCTACGAGCAGTACTTC,CASSLVLAGTYEQYF
NA,TRBJ1-2,TRBD1,TRBV11-2,TGTGCCAGCAGCTTAAATCGGGGGCGACAGGGGTTCCGTCAGGGCTACACCTTC,CASSLNRGRQGFRQGYTF
NA,TRBJ1-2,TRBD1,TRBV9,TGTGCCAGCAGCGTGGTTCCCGGGACAGGGAACTATGGCTACACCTTC,CASSVVPGTGNYGYTF
NA,TRBJ2-1,TRBD2,TRBV5-1,TGCGCCAGCATCTCCAGCGGGAGTAAAAATGAGCAGTTCTTC,CASISSGSKNEQFF
NA,TRBJ2-7,TRBD2,TRBV2,TGTGCCAGCAGACTAGCGGAGTCCTACGAGCAGTACTTC,CASRLAESYEQYF